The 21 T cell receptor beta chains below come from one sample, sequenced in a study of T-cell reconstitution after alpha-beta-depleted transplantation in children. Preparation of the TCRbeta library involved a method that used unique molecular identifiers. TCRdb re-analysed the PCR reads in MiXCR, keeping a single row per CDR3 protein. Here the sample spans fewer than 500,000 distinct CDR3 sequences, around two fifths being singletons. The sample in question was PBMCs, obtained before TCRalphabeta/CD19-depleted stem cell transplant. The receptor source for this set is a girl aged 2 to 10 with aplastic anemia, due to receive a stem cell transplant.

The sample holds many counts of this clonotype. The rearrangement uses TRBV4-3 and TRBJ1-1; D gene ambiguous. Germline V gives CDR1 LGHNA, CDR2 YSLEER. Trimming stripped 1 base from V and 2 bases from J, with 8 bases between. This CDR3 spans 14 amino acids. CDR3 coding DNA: TGCGCCAGCAGCCAAGGCAGGCAAAACACTGAAGCTTTCTTT. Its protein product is CASSQGRQNTEAFF.

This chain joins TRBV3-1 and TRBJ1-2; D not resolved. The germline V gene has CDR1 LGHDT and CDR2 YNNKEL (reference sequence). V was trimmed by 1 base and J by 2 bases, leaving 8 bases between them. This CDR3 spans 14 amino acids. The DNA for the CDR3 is TGTGCCAGCAGCCAAGCAGGATCCAACTATGGCTACACCTTC. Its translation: CASSQAGSNYGYTF. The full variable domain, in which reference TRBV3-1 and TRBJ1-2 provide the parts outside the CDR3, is DTAVSQTPKYLVTQMGNDKSIKCEQNLGHDTMYWYKQDSKKFLKIMFSYNNKELIINETVPNRFSPKSPDKAHLNLHINSLELGDSAVYFCASSQAGSNYGYTFGSGTRLTVV.

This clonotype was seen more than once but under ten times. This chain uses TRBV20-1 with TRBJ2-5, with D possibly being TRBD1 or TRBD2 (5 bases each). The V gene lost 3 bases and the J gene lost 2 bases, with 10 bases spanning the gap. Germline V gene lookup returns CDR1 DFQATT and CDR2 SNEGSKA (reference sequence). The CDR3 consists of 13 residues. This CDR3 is CSARAGTQETQYF. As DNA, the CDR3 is TGCAGTGCTAGGGCCGGGACGCAAGAGACCCAGTACTTC.

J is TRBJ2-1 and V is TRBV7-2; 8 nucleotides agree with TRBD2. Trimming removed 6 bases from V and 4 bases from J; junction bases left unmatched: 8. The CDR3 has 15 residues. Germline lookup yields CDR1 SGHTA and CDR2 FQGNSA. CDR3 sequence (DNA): TGTGCCAGCAGGGATTGGAGCGGGGGTTACAATGAGCAGTTCTTC. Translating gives CASRDWSGGYNEQFF.

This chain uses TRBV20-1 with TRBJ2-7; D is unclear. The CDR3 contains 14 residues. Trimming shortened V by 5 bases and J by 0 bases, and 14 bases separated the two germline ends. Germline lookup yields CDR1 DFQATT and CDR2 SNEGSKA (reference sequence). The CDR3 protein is CSARRTYSSYEQYF. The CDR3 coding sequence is TGCAGTGCTCGGCGAACTTACAGCTCCTACGAGCAGTACTTC.

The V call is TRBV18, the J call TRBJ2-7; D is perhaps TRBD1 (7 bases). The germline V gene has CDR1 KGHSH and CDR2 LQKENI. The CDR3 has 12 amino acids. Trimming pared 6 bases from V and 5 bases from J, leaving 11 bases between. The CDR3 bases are TGTGCCAGCTCTCAGGGGGGCCACGAGCAGTACTTC. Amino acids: CASSQGGHEQYF.

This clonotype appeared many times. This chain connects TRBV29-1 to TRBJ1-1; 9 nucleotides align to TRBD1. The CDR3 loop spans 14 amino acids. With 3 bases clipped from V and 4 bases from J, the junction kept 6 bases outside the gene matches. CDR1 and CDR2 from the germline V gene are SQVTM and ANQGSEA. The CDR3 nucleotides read TGCAGCGTTGATTTCGTGACAGGGGGCACTGAAGCTTTCTTT. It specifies CSVDFVTGGTEAFF. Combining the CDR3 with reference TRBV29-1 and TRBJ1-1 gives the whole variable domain SAVISQKPSRDICQRGTSLTIQCQVDSQVTMMFWYRQQPGQSLTLIATANQGSEATYESGFVIDKFPISRPNLTFSTLTVSNMSPEDSSIYLCSVDFVTGGTEAFFGQGTRLTVV.

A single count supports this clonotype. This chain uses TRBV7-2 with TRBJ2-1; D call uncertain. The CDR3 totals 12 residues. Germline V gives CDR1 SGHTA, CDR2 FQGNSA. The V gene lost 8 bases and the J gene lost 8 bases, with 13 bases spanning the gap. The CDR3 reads CASAARFDEQFF. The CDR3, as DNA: TGTGCCAGCGCCGCCCGGTTCGATGAGCAGTTCTTC.

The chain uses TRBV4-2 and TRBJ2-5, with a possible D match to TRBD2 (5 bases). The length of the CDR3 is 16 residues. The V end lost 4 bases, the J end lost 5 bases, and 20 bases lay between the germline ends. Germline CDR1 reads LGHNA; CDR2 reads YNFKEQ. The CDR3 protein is CASSLTAGRVRETQYF. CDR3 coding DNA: TGTGCCAGCAGCCTAACCGCGGGCCGCGTTCGCGAGACCCAGTACTTC.

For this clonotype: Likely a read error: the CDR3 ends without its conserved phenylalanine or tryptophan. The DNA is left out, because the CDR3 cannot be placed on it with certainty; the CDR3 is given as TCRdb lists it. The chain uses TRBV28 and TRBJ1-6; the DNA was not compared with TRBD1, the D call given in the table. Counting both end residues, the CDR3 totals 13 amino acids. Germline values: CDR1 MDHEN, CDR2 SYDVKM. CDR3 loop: CASSSSRPGQGGV.

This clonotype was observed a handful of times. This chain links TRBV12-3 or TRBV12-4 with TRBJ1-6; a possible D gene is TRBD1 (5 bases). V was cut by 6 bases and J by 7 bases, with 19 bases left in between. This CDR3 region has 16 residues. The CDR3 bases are TGTGCCAGCAGGCCCGGTAGTGGCAGGGCAAATTCACCCCTCCACTTT. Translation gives CASRPGSGRANSPLHF.

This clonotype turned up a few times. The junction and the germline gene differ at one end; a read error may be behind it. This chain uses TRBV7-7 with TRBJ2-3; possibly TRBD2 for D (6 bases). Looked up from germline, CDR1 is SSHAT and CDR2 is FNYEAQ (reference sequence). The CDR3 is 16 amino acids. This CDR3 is CASSLGSGHSLDTQYF. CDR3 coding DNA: TGTGCTAGCAGCTTGGGTAGCGGCCATTCATTAGATACGCAGTATTTT.

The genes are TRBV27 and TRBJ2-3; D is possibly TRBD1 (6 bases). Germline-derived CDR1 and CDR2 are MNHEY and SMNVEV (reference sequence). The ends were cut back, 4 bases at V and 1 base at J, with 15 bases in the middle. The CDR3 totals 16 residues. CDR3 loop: CASSSIQGSGTDTQYF. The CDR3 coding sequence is TGTGCCAGCAGTTCGATACAGGGTTCCGGCACAGATACGCAGTATTTT.

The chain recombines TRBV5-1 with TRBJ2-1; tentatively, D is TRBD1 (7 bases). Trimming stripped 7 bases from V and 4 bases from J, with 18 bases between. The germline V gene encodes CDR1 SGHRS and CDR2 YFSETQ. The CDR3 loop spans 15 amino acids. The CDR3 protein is CASGVGGGPYNEQFF. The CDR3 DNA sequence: TGCGCCAGCGGGGTTGGAGGGGGCCCTTACAATGAGCAGTTCTTC.

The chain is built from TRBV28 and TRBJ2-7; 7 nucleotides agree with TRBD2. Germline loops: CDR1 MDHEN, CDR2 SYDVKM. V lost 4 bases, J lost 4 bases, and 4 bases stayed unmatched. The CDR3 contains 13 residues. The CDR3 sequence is CASSSGGEYEQYF. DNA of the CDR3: TGTGCCAGCAGTTCTGGGGGGGAGTACGAGCAGTACTTC.

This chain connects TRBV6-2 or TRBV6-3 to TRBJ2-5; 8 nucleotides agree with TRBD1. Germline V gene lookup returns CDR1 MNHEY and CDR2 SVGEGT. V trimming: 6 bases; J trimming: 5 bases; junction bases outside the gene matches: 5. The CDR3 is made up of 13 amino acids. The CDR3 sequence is CASRPRTGETQYF. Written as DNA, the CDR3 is TGTGCCAGCAGGCCTCGGACAGGGGAGACCCAGTACTTC.

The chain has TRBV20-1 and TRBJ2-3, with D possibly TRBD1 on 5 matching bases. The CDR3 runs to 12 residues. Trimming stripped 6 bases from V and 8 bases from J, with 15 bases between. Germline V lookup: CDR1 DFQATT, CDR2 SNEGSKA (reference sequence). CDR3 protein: CSAVKTERTQYF. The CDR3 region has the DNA TGCAGTGCCGTAAAGACAGAGCGTACGCAGTATTTT.

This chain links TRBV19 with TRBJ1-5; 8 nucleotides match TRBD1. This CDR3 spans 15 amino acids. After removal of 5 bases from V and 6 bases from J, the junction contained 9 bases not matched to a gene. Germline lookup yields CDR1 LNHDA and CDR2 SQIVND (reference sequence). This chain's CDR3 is CASSLFGQGAQPQHF. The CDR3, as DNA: TGTGCCAGTAGTCTCTTCGGACAGGGAGCTCAGCCCCAGCATTTT.

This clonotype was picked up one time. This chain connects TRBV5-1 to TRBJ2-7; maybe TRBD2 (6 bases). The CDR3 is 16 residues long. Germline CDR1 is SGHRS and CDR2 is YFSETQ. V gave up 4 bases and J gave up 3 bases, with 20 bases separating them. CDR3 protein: CASSVGLGSADYEQYF. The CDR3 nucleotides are TGCGCCAGCAGCGTGGGACTGGGGTCGGCGGACTACGAGCAGTACTTC.

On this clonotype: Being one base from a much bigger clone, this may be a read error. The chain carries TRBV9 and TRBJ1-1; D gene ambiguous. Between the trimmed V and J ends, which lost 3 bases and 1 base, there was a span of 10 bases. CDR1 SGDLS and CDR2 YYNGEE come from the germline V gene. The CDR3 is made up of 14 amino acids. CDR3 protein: CASSAWAGNTEAFF. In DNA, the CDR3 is TGTGCCAGCAGCGCCTGGGCAGGGAACACTGAAGCTTTCTTT.

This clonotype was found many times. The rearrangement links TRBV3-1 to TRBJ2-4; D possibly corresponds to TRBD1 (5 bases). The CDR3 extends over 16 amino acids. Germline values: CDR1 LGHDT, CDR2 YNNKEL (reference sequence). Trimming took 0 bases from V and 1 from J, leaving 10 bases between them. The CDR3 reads CASSQEGAGAKNIQYF. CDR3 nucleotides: TGTGCCAGCAGCCAAGAAGGGGCCGGCGCCAAAAACATTCAGTACTTC.